Sequencing of this TCR beta chain was carried out in a study of blood T cell repertoires in COVID-19. Between the trimmed V and J ends, which lost 0 bases and 10 bases, there was a span of 5 bases. The germline CDR1 and CDR2 sequences are SGHRS and YFSETQ. This CDR3 region has 11 residues. Per the study methods: Reference gene primer amplification in the assay estimated nucleated cell counts. The assay was immunoSEQ multiplex PCR, and TCRdb's table has in-frame clones only and misses some. V and J calls and clone size are copied from that table; D and trimming were computed from the DNA. Of 100,000 to 150,000 clones listed, 85% to 90% are singletons.

This sequence originates from a human donor in a cohort sampled during active COVID-19. The chain recombines TRBV5-1 with TRBJ2-1, with D possibly matching TRBD1 (5 bases). The sequenced sample consisted of peripheral blood. CDR3 nucleotide sequence: TGCGCCAGCAGCTTGGGGACAGAGCAGTTCTTC. Amino acids: CASSLGTEQFF.